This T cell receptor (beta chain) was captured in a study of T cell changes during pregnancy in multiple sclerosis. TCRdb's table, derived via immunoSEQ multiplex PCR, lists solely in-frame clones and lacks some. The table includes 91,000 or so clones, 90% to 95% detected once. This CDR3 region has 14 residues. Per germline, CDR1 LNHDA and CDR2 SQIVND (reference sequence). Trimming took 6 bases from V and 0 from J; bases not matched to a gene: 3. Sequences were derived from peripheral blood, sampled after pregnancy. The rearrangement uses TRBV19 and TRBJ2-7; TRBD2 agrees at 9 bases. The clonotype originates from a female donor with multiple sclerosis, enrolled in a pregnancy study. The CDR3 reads CASSKREASYEQYF. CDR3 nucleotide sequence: TGTGCCAGTAGCAAGCGGGAGGCCTCCTACGAGCAGTACTTC.